Listed below are T cell receptor beta chains from one sample, sequenced in a study of cytomegalovirus exposure and HLA in healthy donors. Using immunoSEQ multiplex PCR, the repertoire was profiled, and TCRdb retains in-frame clones only, with some absent. The sample holds more than 150,000 clones, around four fifths seen once. Material for sequencing was PBMCs. These receptors all stem from a middle-aged man in good health and CMV-seronegative. Both conserved end residues are part of each CDR3. D genes are given only for firm matches. Part of the rows lack a size; the others show once, few, many or a class for expanded clones.

NA | TRBD1 | TRBJ1-2 | 17 | TRBV5-4 | TGTGCCAGCAGCTCAACCGCCTGGACAGGGGGCAGGGGTGGCTACACCTTC | CASSSTAWTGGRGGYTF
NA | NA | TRBJ2-2 | 14 | TRBV6-6 | TGTGCAGGGGCCCGGAGGGGAGTTTCCGGGGAGCTGTTTTTT | CAGARRGVSGELFF
NA | NA | TRBJ2-2 | 14 | TRBV18 | TGTGCCAGCTCACCAGGTGGGAGCACCGGGGAGCTGTTTTTT | CASSPGGSTGELFF
NA | NA | TRBJ1-5 | 18 | TRBV2 | TGTGCCAGCAGTGTTGATGCCCCCTCGGGTTATAGCAATCAGCCCCAGCATTTT | CASSVDAPSGYSNQPQHF
NA | TRBD1 | TRBJ2-5 | 17 | TRBV7-9 | TGTGCCAGCAGGAGCTTAGTTCAGGGGGCGCGTGGAGAGACCCAGTACTTC | CASRSLVQGARGETQYF
NA | TRBD1 | TRBJ1-2 | 13 | TRBV18 | TGTGCCAGCTCACAAGGACAGGTTGATGGCTACACCTTC | CASSQGQVDGYTF
NA | TRBD1 | TRBJ2-7 | 15 | TRBV9 | TGTGCCAGCAGCGCGAACCGGGACAGGGGATACGAGCAGTACTTC | CASSANRDRGYEQYF
NA | NA | TRBJ1-2 | 13 | TRBV28 | TGTGCCAGCGTTGGGGGGGCGGGCTATGGCTACACCTTC | CASVGGAGYGYTF
NA | TRBD2 | TRBJ2-5 | 15 | TRBV2 | TGTGCCAGCAAGGAGGGGCGGGGGGGACGGGAGACCCAGTACTTC | CASKEGRGGRETQYF
NA | NA | TRBJ2-1 | 14 | TRBV18 | TGTGCCAGCTCCCTTTCTCTAGGTTTCGATGAGCAGTTCTTC | CASSLSLGFDEQFF
NA | TRBD1 | TRBJ1-1 | 14 | TRBV7-8 | TGTGCCAGCAGCTCCTATCAAGGGACAGGAGAAGCTTTCTTT | CASSSYQGTGEAFF
NA | TRBD2 | TRBJ2-5 | 17 | TRBV14 | TGTGCCAGCAGCCAAGATCTTGGGAGGGTCAAGCAAGAGACCCAGTACTTC | CASSQDLGRVKQETQYF
many | TRBD1 | TRBJ1-1 | 14 | TRBV5-1 | TGCGCCAGCAGCCCAGGACAGGGCGGCACTGAAGCTTTCTTT | CASSPGQGGTEAFF
NA | TRBD1 | TRBJ2-3 | 14 | TRBV7-8 | TGTGCCAGCAGCTTCAAACAGGGGACAGATACGCAGTATTTT | CASSFKQGTDTQYF
NA | NA | TRBJ2-7 | 17 | TRBV10-1 | TGCGCCAGCAATGAGGCAGGGTCCGGATCGGGGGCCTACGAGCAGTACTTC | CASNEAGSGSGAYEQYF
NA | TRBD2 | TRBJ2-7 | 20 | TRBV6-4 | TGTGCCAGCAGGTCTCGGGGACTAGCGGGAAAGGACCTATTCTCCTACGAGCAGTACTTC | CASRSRGLAGKDLFSYEQYF
NA | TRBD2 | TRBJ2-4 | 15 | TRBV18 | TGTGCCAGCAGATCCACGGGAGGAGCCAAAAACATTCAGTACTTC | CASRSTGGAKNIQYF
NA | NA | TRBJ2-2 | 15 | TRBV19 | TGTGCCAGTATGGAGGGGGCGATTAACAGCGGGGAGCTGTTTTTT | CASMEGAINSGELFF
NA | NA | TRBJ2-6 | 16 | TRBV2 | TGTGCCAGCGGACGGCCACAGGGCCCCCGGGCCAACGTCCTGACTTTC | CASGRPQGPRANVLTF
NA | TRBD1 | TRBJ2-7 | 17 | TRBV19 | TGTGCCAGTATGGGGGCCCAAGACAGGGGGCTCACCTACGAGCAGTACTTC | CASMGAQDRGLTYEQYF
NA | NA | TRBJ2-6 | 16 | TRBV7-3 | TGTGCCAGCAGCTCTGACAGGTCTTGGGGGGCCAACGTCCTGACTTTC | CASSSDRSWGANVLTF
NA | TRBD1 | TRBJ2-3 | 15 | TRBV7-2 | TGTGCCAGCAGCTGGGGACAGGGGCCCACGGGGACGCAGTATTTT | CASSWGQGPTGTQYF
NA | NA | TRBJ2-1 | 13 | TRBV7-3 | TGTGCCAGCAGCGAGCAAGCGGGTTTTTGGCCGTTCTTC | CASSEQAGFWPFF
NA | TRBD2 | TRBJ2-5 | 16 | TRBV6-6 | TGTGCCAGCAGTTACCGGGGACTATTATTGGGGGAGACCCAGTACTTC | CASSYRGLLLGETQYF
NA | TRBD1 | TRBJ1-5 | 15 | TRBV6-1 | TGTGCCAGCAGGGACAGGACAGAATTCAGACAGCCCCAGCATTTT | CASRDRTEFRQPQHF
NA | TRBD2 | TRBJ2-3 | 15 | TRBV5-4 | TGTGCCAGCAGCCGGACTAGCGAGGGCACAGATACGCAGTATTTT | CASSRTSEGTDTQYF
few | NA | TRBJ1-2 | 16 | TRBV7-8 | TGTGCCAGCAGCTTAGGTGGACAAACTAACACCTATGGCTACACCTTC | CASSLGGQTNTYGYTF
NA | TRBD1 | TRBJ1-1 | 17 | TRBV15 | TGTGCCACCAGCAGGGACGGCCCCGTCGGGACAGGGAATGAAGCTTTCTTT | CATSRDGPVGTGNEAFF
NA | TRBD1 | TRBJ2-1 | 18 | TRBV19 | TGTGCCAGTAGTATCGGCAGGAGTCGGAGCAGGGGGTACAATGAGCAGTTCTTC | CASSIGRSRSRGYNEQFF
NA | NA | TRBJ2-3 | 14 | TRBV11-3 | TGTGCCAGCAGCTTCTCGGGTAGCACAGATACGCAGTATTTT | CASSFSGSTDTQYF
NA | TRBD2 | TRBJ2-1 | 15 | TRBV5-1 | TGCGCCAGCAGCTACGGGACTAGCGGCTACAATGAGCAGTTCTTC | CASSYGTSGYNEQFF
NA | TRBD2 | TRBJ2-7 | 14 | TRBV6-4 | TGTGCCAGCAGTGCCCAGGGAGGGGTAGACGAGCAGTACTTC | CASSAQGGVDEQYF
NA | TRBD1 | TRBJ2-7 | 14 | TRBV5-1 | TGCGCCAGCAGCCCTGGACAGGGGGCGGATCAGCAGTACTTC | CASSPGQGADQQYF
NA | NA | TRBJ1-2 | 16 | TRBV7-2 | TGTGCCAGCAGCACCAGACAGGCAACAGTTAGCTATGGCTACACCTTC | CASSTRQATVSYGYTF
NA | NA | TRBJ2-7 | 15 | TRBV21-1 | TGTGCCAGCAGCAAAGAGGACAGGCCCACCTACGAGCAGTACTTC | CASSKEDRPTYEQYF
once | NA | TRBJ1-1 | 15 | TRBV27 | TGTGCCAGCAGCGAGAGGTCAGGGGTAGGCACTGAAGCTTTCTTT | CASSERSGVGTEAFF
NA | NA | TRBJ1-1 | 13 | TRBV7-2 | TGTGCCAGCAGCTTAGCCTTAAACACTGAAGCTTTCTTT | CASSLALNTEAFF
NA | TRBD1 | TRBJ1-1 | 13 | TRBV19 | TGTGCCAGCCGGGGACAGTTTAACACTGAAGCTTTCTTT | CASRGQFNTEAFF